This passage covers 29 T cell receptor beta chains from one sample sequenced in a study of CD8+ T cells in alopecia areata. Reverse transcription of extracted RNA yielded cDNA, which provided the sequencing template. The protocol was immunoSEQ multiplex PCR, while the TCRdb copy is restricted to in-frame clones and leaves out a portion. Of 150,000 to 200,000 clones listed, 60% were seen once; the top ten hold over 0.9%. Treatment here: oral pan-JAK inhibitor, 5-10 mg twice daily. Sequenced material: CD4+ T cells sorted from blood, taken at week 24, from a patient treated with tofacitinib. The receptors originated from a human donor with alopecia areata.

The V gene is TRBV11-2, the J gene TRBJ1-2; D is ambiguous. The germline V gene encodes CDR1 SGHAT and CDR2 FQNNGV. The CDR3 extends over 16 amino acids. V was shortened by 1 base and J by 5 bases, with 17 bases between the two germline ends. The CDR3 coding sequence is TGTGCCAGCAGCTTAGCGTTAGAAGCGGCGGGATATGGCTACACCTTC. It codes for CASSLALEAAGYGYTF.

The table lists this clone with a few counts. V is TRBV30 and J is TRBJ1-6; D remains unclear. CDR3 length equals 13 residues. CDR1 is GTSNPN, CDR2 SVGIG, per germline (reference sequence). Trimming left V 1 base short and J 13 bases short, with 14 bases between. The CDR3 DNA reads as TGTGCCTGGAGTGACCAGTACAGAGGCCCCCTCCACTTT. Residues: CAWSDQYRGPLHF.

V usage is TRBV18 and J usage is TRBJ1-5, with 8 bases fitting TRBD1. The CDR3 has 16 residues. Germline loops: CDR1 KGHSH, CDR2 LQKENI. V was pared by 3 bases and J by 6 bases, with 10 bases of the junction left unmatched. The CDR3, as DNA: TGTGCCAGCTCACCTTCTAAGGACAGGGTGACTCAGCCCCAGCATTTT. Protein: CASSPSKDRVTQPQHF.

The chain carries TRBV29-1 and TRBJ2-2; unclear D gene. This CDR3 is 11 amino acids long. V was trimmed by 4 bases and J by 2 bases, leaving 2 bases between them. The V gene's germline CDR1 is SQVTM and CDR2 ANQGSEA. In DNA, the CDR3 is TGCAGCGTTGTAAACACCGGGGAGCTGTTTTTT. Protein sequence: CSVVNTGELFF.

The chain employs TRBV27 and TRBJ2-7; D assignment may be TRBD1 or TRBD2 (5 bases each). The CDR3 runs to 16 residues. In germline, CDR1 is MNHEY, CDR2 SMNVEV (reference sequence). The V end lost 3 bases, the J end lost 0 bases, and 15 bases lay between the germline ends. The CDR3 spells CASSFGRGIDSYEQYF. The CDR3 region has the DNA TGTGCCAGCAGTTTTGGCCGGGGCATTGACTCCTACGAGCAGTACTTC.

CDR3 region: CSVDMRNTEAFF. Written as DNA, the CDR3 is TGCAGCGTTGACATGAGGAACACTGAAGCTTTCTTT. The chain combines TRBV29-1 with TRBJ1-1; D gene uncertain. The CDR3 length is 12 residues. Between the trimmed V and J ends, which lost 3 bases and 1 base, there was a span of 6 bases. Germline CDR1 and CDR2: SQVTM and ANQGSEA.

V usage is TRBV5-6 and J usage is TRBJ2-3; D is possibly TRBD1 (5 bases). Germline CDR1 SGHDT, CDR2 YYEEEE. The CDR3 sequence is 16 residues long. Trimming cost V 2 bases and J 3 bases, with 16 bases left between them. The CDR3 bases are TGTGCCAGCAGCTTCATTACCAGGGAAGAGACAGATACGCAGTATTTT. This codes for CASSFITREETDTQYF. The complete variable domain, with remaining parts taken from reference TRBV5-6 and TRBJ2-3, reads DAGVTQSPTHLIKTRGQQVTLRCSPKSGHDTVSWYQQALGQGPQFIFQYYEEEERQRGNFPDRFSGHQFPNYSSELNVNALLLGDSALYLCASSFITREETDTQYFGPGTRLTVL.

This clone has just a few counts. The CDR3, as DNA: TGCAGCGTCGGACATTTTGAAGAGCAGTACTTC. It codes for CSVGHFEEQYF. The chain employs TRBV29-1 and TRBJ2-7, with a tentative D call TRBD1 (5 bases). V was cut by 6 bases and J by 7 bases, with 13 bases left in between. This CDR3 has 11 amino acids. The germline CDR1 and CDR2 sequences are SQVTM and ANQGSEA.

V usage is TRBV4-3 and J usage is TRBJ2-5, with TRBD1 identical over 7 bases. Per the germline V gene, CDR1 is LGHNA and CDR2 is YSLEER. V was pared by 1 base and J by 4 bases, with 9 bases of the junction left unmatched. The CDR3 is 16 residues long. CDR3 protein: CASSQGQGDRGETQYF. Here the CDR3 DNA reads TGCGCCAGCAGCCAAGGGCAGGGGGATAGAGGAGAGACCCAGTACTTC.

The chain combines TRBV6-1 with TRBJ1-5; D is unresolved. The V gene lost 6 bases and the J gene lost 0 bases, with 6 bases spanning the gap. Germline assignment: CDR1 MNHNS and CDR2 SASEGT. CDR3 length equals 13 residues. In nucleotides, the CDR3 is TGTGCCAGCAGAGACTCTAGCAATCAGCCCCAGCATTTT. The encoded protein is CASRDSSNQPQHF.

V gene TRBV7-6 combines with J gene TRBJ1-5; the D is unclear. There are 15 residues in the CDR3. Trimming stripped 1 base from V and 2 bases from J, with 9 bases between. Germline CDR1 and CDR2: SGHVS and FNYEAQ. This chain's CDR3 is CASSLGGSGNQPQHF. CDR3 sequence (DNA): TGTGCCAGCAGCTTAGGTGGTTCCGGCAATCAGCCCCAGCATTTT.

This clone is a singleton in its sample. This chain joins TRBV7-2 and TRBJ1-1; weak D call: TRBD1 (5 bases). V was pared by 5 bases and J by 8 bases, with 12 bases between. CDR1 SGHTA and CDR2 FQGNSA come from the germline V gene. The CDR3 sequence is 12 residues long. CDR3 loop: CASSVGRGEAFF. CDR3 bases: TGTGCCAGCAGCGTGGGGAGGGGAGAAGCTTTCTTT.

The chain joins TRBV27 to TRBJ2-7, with D possibly TRBD1 on 5 matching bases. CDR3 size: 13 residues. Per germline, CDR1 MNHEY and CDR2 SMNVEV (reference sequence). The ends were cut back, 5 bases at V and 6 bases at J, with 14 bases in the middle. In DNA form, the CDR3 reads TGTGCCAGCAGTACGATAAGACAGAGCGAGCAGTACTTC. It translates to CASSTIRQSEQYF.

The sample holds a few counts of this clone. The chain combines TRBV7-9 with TRBJ1-4; TRBD1 might be the D (5 bases). Germline V CDR1 and CDR2: SEHNR, FQNEAQ (reference sequence). Trimming shortened V by 2 bases and J by 5 bases, and 9 bases separated the two germline ends. CDR3 length: 14 residues. The DNA of the CDR3 is TGTGCCAGCAGCTTACAGGGATCGAATGAAAAACTGTTTTTT. This gives the protein CASSLQGSNEKLFF.

V and J are TRBV5-6 and TRBJ1-2; the match to TRBD1 covers 9 bases. This CDR3 spans 17 amino acids. The V gene's germline CDR1 is SGHDT and CDR2 YYEEEE. V lost 2 bases and J lost 7; bases outside the gene matches: 15. Written as DNA, the CDR3 is TGTGCCAGCAGCTTTCCGGGACAGGGCGTATTCTCTTCTGGCTACACCTTC. It encodes CASSFPGQGVFSSGYTF.

This chain joins TRBV29-1 and TRBJ1-2, with D tentatively TRBD1 (6 bases). Germline lookup yields CDR1 SQVTM and CDR2 ANQGSEA. The CDR3 spans 12 residues. The V and J ends lost 6 bases and 5 bases respectively, with 13 bases between them. CDR3 nucleotide sequence: TGCAGCGTCGCACAGGGTACTTATGGCTACACCTTC. Translated, it gives CSVAQGTYGYTF.

A remark on this clone: Other DNA sequences from this sample encode an identical CDR3 as well. The chain is built from TRBV4-3 and TRBJ1-2; D possibly corresponds to TRBD1 (5 bases). From germline, CDR1 is LGHNA and CDR2 YSLEER. V lost 1 base and J lost 3, with 6 bases in between. There are 13 residues in the CDR3. This CDR3 reads CASSQGQYYGYTF. Written as DNA, the CDR3 is TGCGCCAGCAGCCAAGGACAGTACTATGGCTACACCTTC.

A word on this clone: Other nucleotide sequences from this sample produce the same CDR3. The chain combines TRBV4-3 with TRBJ2-3; D not resolved. The CDR3 contains 13 residues. The V gene lost 2 bases and the J gene lost 1 base, with 4 bases spanning the gap. Germline CDR1 and CDR2: LGHNA and YSLEER. CDR3 residues: CASSQSGTDTQYF. The CDR3 DNA sequence: TGCGCCAGCAGCCAAAGCGGCACAGATACGCAGTATTTT.

CDR3: CASSKGRDNEQFF. The CDR3 coding sequence is TGTGCCAGCAGCAAAGGACGGGACAATGAGCAGTTCTTC. The chain carries TRBV7-2 and TRBJ2-1, with D hard to call. Germline loops: CDR1 SGHTA, CDR2 FQGNSA. CDR3 length: 13 amino acids. Trimming shortened V by 5 bases and J by 5 bases, and 10 bases separated the two germline ends.

In the case of this clone: This sample includes further DNA sequences coding for the same CDR3. The DNA for the CDR3 is TGTGCCAGCAGCGTAGCAGCCTCCTACGAGCAGTACTTC. This sequence encodes CASSVAASYEQYF. The chain has TRBV9 and TRBJ2-7, with D hard to call. Per the germline V gene, CDR1 is SGDLS and CDR2 is YYNGEE. Trimming removed 0 bases from V and 0 bases from J, with 4 bases in between. The CDR3 has 13 amino acids.

The chain carries TRBV7-2 and TRBJ2-5; D gene uncertain. The V end was cut by 2 bases, the J end by 5 bases, with 18 bases between. Germline V gene data show CDR1 as SGHTA and CDR2 as FQGNSA. The CDR3 has 16 residues. The chain's CDR3 is CASSLIRFGVGETQYF. CDR3 DNA sequence: TGTGCCAGCAGCTTAATTCGGTTTGGGGTCGGGGAGACCCAGTACTTC.

The V and J genes are TRBV30 and TRBJ2-7; 10 bases map to TRBD2. There are 14 residues in the CDR3. J gave up 2 bases and V 4 bases, and 5 bases lay outside the gene matches. CDR1 and CDR2 from the germline V gene are GTSNPN and SVGIG (reference sequence). The CDR3 region is CAWTRTSGPYEQYF. CDR3 sequence (DNA): TGTGCCTGGACTAGGACTAGCGGACCCTACGAGCAGTACTTC.

This chain joins TRBV25-1 and TRBJ2-5; a possible D gene is TRBD2 (5 bases). Germline assignment: CDR1 MGHDK and CDR2 SYGVNS. The V end was cut by 2 bases, the J end by 5 bases, with 24 bases between. This CDR3 comprises 18 residues. The CDR3 is CASSEGALASYSAETQYF. CDR3 in DNA: TGTGCCAGCAGTGAAGGAGCGCTAGCTAGCTATTCCGCGGAGACCCAGTACTTC.

This sequence joins TRBV7-7 and TRBJ2-3; 8 bases match TRBD1. CDR3 length: 14 amino acids. Trimming removed 5 bases from V and 2 bases from J; junction bases left unmatched: 3. Germline V gene lookup returns CDR1 SSHAT and CDR2 FNYEAQ (reference sequence). The DNA of the CDR3 is TGTGCCAGCAGCAAGGACAGGGCCACAGATACGCAGTATTTT. It encodes CASSKDRATDTQYF.

The chain recombines TRBV11-2 with TRBJ2-7; unclear D gene. Germline V gene data show CDR1 as SGHAT and CDR2 as FQNNGV. CDR3 length: 14 residues. V lost 7 bases, J lost 0 bases, and 13 bases lay in between. The CDR3 region has the DNA TGTGCCAGCATCAAAACGGTGAGCTCCTACGAGCAGTACTTC. Amino acids: CASIKTVSSYEQYF.

The chain couples TRBV9 to TRBJ2-7; tentative D call: TRBD2 (6 bases). The CDR3 extends over 15 amino acids. Germline V gene data show CDR1 as SGDLS and CDR2 as YYNGEE. Trimming took 0 bases from V and 2 from J, leaving 12 bases between them. CDR3 residues: CASSVDGGETYEQYF. Written as DNA, the CDR3 is TGTGCCAGCAGCGTAGATGGCGGGGAAACCTACGAGCAGTACTTC.

The rearrangement links TRBV4-3 to TRBJ2-3; 8 nucleotides line up with TRBD2. The germline CDR1 and CDR2 sequences are LGHNA and YSLEER. The CDR3 has 16 amino acids. Trimming cost V 0 bases and J 10 bases; bases outside gene matches: 12. CDR3 DNA sequence: TGCGCCAGCAGCCAAGACCCCCAGCGGGGGTCCGAGGCGCAGTATTTT. It is translated as CASSQDPQRGSEAQYF.

This rearrangement joins TRBV7-9 to TRBJ2-5, with a tentative D call TRBD2 (6 bases). The CDR3 totals 15 residues. Germline V gene sequence: CDR1 SEHNR, CDR2 FQNEAQ (reference sequence). V lost 7 bases to trimming and J lost 5 bases, with 20 bases between them. CDR3 sequence (DNA): TGTGCCAGCACTCCAGAGGGAGGCTTCAGGGAGACCCAGTACTTC. This codes for CASTPEGGFRETQYF.

In its sample, this clone was seen a few times. The rearrangement links TRBV30 to TRBJ2-2; 8 bases map to TRBD2. Per germline, CDR1 GTSNPN and CDR2 SVGIG (reference sequence). This CDR3 comprises 15 residues. The V segment lost 4 bases and the J segment 6 bases; nucleotides outside the gene matches: 10. CDR3 DNA sequence: TGTGCCTGGATTCCCGGGACTAGTAGTTCCGGGGAGCTGTTTTTT. Amino acid sequence: CAWIPGTSSSGELFF.